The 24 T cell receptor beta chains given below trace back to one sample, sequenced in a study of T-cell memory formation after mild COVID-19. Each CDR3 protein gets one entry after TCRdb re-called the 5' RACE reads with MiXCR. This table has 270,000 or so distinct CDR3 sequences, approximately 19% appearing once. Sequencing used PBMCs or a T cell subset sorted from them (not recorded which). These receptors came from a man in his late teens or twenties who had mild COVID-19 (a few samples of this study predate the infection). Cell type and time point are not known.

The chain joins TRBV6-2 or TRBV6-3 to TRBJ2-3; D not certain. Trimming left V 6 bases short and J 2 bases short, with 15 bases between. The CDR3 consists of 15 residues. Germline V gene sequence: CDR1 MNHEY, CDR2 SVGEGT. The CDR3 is CASSSRIPPTDTQYF. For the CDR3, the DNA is TGTGCCAGCAGCTCCAGGATCCCACCCACAGATACGCAGTATTTT.

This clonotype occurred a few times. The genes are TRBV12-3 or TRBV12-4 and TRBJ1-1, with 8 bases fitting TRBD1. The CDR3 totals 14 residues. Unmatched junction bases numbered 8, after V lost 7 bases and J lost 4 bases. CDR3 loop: CASISGGGSTEAFF. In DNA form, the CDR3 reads TGTGCCAGCATTTCAGGGGGCGGGAGCACTGAAGCTTTCTTT.

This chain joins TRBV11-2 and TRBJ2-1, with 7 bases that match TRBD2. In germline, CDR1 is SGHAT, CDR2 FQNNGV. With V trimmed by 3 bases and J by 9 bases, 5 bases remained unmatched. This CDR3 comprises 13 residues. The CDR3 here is CASSFGTTFEQFF. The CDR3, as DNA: TGTGCCAGCAGCTTCGGGACTACATTTGAGCAGTTCTTC. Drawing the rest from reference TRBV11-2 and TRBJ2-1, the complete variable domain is EAGVAQSPRYKIIEKRQSVAFWCNPISGHATLYWYQQILGQGPKLLIQFQNNGVVDDSQLPKDRFSAERLKGVDSTLKIQPAKLEDSAVYLCASSFGTTFEQFFGPGTRLTVL.

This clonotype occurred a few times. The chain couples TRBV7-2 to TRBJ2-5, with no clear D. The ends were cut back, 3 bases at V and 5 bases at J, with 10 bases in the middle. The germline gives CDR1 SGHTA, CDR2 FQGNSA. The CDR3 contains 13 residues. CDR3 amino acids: CASSLRPGETQYF. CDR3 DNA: TGTGCCAGCAGCTTGAGGCCCGGGGAGACCCAGTACTTC.

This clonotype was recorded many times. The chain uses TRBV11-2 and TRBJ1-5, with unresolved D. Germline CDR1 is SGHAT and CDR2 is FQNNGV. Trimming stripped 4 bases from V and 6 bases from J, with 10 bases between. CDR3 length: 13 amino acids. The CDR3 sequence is CASSSDGFQPQHF. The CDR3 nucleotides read TGTGCCAGCAGCTCCGACGGGTTTCAGCCCCAGCATTTT.

The CDR3 DNA sequence: TGCAGCGTTTACACAGGGAACACCCAGTACTTC. This translates into CSVYTGNTQYF. The gene calls are TRBV29-1 and TRBJ2-5; D might be TRBD1 (6 bases). The CDR3 is made up of 11 amino acids. Per the germline V gene, CDR1 is SQVTM and CDR2 is ANQGSEA. Trimming shortened V by 5 bases and J by 8 bases, and 12 bases separated the two germline ends.

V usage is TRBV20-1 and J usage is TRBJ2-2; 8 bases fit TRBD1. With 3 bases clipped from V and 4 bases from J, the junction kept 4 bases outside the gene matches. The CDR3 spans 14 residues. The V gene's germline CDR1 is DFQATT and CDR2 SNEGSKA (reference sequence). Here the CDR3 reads CSASHRGSTGELFF. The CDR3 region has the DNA TGCAGTGCTAGCCACAGGGGGTCCACCGGGGAGCTGTTTTTT.

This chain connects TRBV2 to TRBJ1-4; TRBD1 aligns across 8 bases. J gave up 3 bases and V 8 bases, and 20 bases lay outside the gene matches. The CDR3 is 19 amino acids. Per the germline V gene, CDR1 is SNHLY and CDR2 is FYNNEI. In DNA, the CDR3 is TGTGCCAGCGGAGAGCCGGACAGGGTATCGGCTCCGGCTAATGAAAAACTGTTTTTT. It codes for CASGEPDRVSAPANEKLFF.

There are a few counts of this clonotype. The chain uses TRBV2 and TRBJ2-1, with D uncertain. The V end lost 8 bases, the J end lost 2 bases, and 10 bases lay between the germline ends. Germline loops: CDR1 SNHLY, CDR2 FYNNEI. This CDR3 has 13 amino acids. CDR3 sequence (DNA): TGTGCCAGCGGGCCAGGAACCTACAATGAGCAGTTCTTC. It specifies CASGPGTYNEQFF.

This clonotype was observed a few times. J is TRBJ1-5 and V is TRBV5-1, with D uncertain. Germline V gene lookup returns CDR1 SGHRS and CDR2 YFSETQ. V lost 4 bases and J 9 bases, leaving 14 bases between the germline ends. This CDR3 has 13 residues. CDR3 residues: CASSEGLVGPQHF. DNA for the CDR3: TGCGCCAGCAGCGAGGGCCTGGTGGGGCCCCAGCATTTT.

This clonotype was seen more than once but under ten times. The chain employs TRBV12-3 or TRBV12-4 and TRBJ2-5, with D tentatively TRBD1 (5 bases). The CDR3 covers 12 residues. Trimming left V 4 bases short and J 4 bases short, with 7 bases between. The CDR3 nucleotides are TGTGCCAGCAGTTGGACATCAGAGACCCAGTACTTC. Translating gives CASSWTSETQYF.

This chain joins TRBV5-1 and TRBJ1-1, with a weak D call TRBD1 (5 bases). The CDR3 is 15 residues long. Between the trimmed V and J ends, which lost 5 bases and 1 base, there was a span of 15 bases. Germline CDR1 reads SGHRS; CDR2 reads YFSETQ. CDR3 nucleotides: TGCGCCAGCAGTCACCAGGGTCCTAAGAACACTGAAGCTTTCTTT. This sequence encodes CASSHQGPKNTEAFF.

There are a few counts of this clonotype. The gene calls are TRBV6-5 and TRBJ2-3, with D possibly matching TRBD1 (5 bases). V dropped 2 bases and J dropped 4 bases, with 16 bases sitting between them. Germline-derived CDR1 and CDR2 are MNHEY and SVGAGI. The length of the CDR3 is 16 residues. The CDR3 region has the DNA TGTGCCAGCAGTTACCGAGCGCAGGGTTCGGCAGATACGCAGTATTTT. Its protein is CASSYRAQGSADTQYF.

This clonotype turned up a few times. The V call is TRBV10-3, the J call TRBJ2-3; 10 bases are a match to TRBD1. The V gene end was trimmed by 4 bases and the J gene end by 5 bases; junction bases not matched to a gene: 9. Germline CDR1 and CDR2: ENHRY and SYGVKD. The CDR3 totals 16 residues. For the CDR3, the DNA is TGTGCCATCAGTGCGGGGACAGGGGTGGTGAAAGATACGCAGTATTTT. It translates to CAISAGTGVVKDTQYF.

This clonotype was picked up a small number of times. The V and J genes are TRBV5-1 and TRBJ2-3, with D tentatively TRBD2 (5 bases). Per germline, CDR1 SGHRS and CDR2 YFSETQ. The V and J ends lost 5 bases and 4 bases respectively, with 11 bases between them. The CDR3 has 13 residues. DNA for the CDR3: TGCGCCAGCAGTGCCTCGGGGTCAGATACGCAGTATTTT. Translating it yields CASSASGSDTQYF. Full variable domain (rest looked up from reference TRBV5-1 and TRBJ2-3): KAGVTQTPRYLIKTRGQQVTLSCSPISGHRSVSWYQQTPGQGLQFLFEYFSETQRNKGNFPGRFSGRQFSNSRSEMNVSTLELGDSALYLCASSASGSDTQYFGPGTRLTVL.

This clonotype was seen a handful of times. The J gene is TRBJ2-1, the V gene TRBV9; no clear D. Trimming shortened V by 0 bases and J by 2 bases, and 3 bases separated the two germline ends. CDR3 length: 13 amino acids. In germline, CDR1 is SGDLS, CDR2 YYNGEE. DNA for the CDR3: TGTGCCAGCAGCGTAGAAACCTACAATGAGCAGTTCTTC. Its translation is CASSVETYNEQFF.

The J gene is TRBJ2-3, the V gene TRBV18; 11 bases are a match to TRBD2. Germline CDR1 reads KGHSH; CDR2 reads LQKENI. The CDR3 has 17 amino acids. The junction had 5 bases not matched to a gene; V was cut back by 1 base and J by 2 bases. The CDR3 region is CASSPLLAGGPTDTQYF. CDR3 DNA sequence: TGTGCCAGCTCACCACTCCTAGCGGGGGGCCCCACAGATACGCAGTATTTT.

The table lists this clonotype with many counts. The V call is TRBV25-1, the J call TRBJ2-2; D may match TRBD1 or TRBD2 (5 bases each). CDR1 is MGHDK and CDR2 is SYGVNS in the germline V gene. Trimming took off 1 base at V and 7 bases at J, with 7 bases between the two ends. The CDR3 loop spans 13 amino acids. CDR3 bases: TGTGCCAGCAGTGAATCTGGGGGCGGGGAGCTGTTTTTT. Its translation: CASSESGGGELFF.

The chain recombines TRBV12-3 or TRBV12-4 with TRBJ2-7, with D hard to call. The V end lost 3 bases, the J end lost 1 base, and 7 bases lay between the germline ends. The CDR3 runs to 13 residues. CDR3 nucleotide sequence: TGTGCCAGCAGTTTTTTAGGGTCCTACGAGCAGTACGTC. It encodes CASSFLGSYEQYV.

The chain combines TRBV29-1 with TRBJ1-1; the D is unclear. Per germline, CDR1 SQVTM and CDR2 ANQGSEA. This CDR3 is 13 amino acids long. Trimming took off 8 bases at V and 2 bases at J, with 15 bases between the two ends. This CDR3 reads CSIPTYDNTEAFF. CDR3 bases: TGCAGCATACCTACGTACGATAACACTGAAGCTTTCTTT.

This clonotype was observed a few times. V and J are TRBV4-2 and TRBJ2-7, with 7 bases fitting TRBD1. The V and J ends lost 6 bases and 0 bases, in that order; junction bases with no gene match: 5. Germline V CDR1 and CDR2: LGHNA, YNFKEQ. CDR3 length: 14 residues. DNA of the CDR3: TGTGCCAGCAGTGCCGACAGGGACTCCTACGAGCAGTACTTC. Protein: CASSADRDSYEQYF.

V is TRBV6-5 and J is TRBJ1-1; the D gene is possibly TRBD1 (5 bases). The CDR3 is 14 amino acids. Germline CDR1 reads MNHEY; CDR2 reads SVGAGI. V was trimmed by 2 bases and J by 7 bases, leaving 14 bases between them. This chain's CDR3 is CASSYSGRGGEAFF. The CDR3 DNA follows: TGTGCCAGCAGTTACAGCGGGCGCGGGGGTGAAGCTTTCTTT.

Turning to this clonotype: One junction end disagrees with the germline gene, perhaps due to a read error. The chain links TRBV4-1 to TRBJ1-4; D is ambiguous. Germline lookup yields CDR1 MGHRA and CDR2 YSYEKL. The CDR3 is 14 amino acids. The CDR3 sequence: CASSQVPTDEKLFF. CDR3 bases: TGCGCAAGCAGCCAAGTCCCAACGGATGAAAAACTGTTTTTT.

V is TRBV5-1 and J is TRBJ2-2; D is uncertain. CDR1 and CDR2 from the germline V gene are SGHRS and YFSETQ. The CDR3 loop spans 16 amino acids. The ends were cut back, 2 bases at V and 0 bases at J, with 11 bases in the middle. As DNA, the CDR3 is TGCGCCAGCAGCTTAGAACCGACAACGAACACCGGGGAGCTGTTTTTT. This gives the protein CASSLEPTTNTGELFF.